This TCR beta chain was captured in a study of blood T cell repertoires in COVID-19. Study background: From T cells, B-cell-depleted T cells, or PBMCs came the material, which was cDNA or gDNA.

This CDR3 region has 15 residues. Unmatched junction bases numbered 2, after V lost 2 bases and J lost 5 bases. CDR1 is SGDLS and CDR2 is YYNGEE in the germline V gene. This clone has a handful of counts. As handled by the study authors: Estimation of nucleated cell counts was performed using reference gene primer amplification. Profiled with immunoSEQ multiplex PCR; TCRdb holds only in-frame clones, not every one. The DNA was the basis for D and trimming; V, J and clone size are from that table. The sample records about 190,000 clones, around nine tenths being singletons. J is TRBJ2-2 and V is TRBV9; TRBD1 matches at 11 bases. This TCR was sampled from a woman aged 40-49 years who had recovered from COVID-19. The sequencing input was peripheral blood. The CDR3 reads CASSVGQGGTGELFF. The DNA for the CDR3 is TGTGCCAGCAGCGTGGGACAGGGGGGAACCGGGGAGCTGTTTTTT.